Shown below are 19 T cell receptor beta chains from a single sample sequenced in a study of shared clonotypes between healthy human individuals. Method: immunoSEQ multiplex PCR; TCRdb's copy keeps in-frame clones and lacks some. The table has hundreds of thousands of clones, roughly 72% seen once. Sample: PBMCs. These receptors originate from a woman between 35 and 50 years old in good health. Some clones in this sample may be carry-over from other donors' samples.

On this clone: Other DNA sequences within the sample encode an identical CDR3. The chain carries TRBV7-3 and TRBJ2-3; no definite D call. The CDR3 extends over 14 amino acids. V gave up 2 bases and J gave up 2 bases, with 8 bases separating them. Germline V CDR1 and CDR2: SGHTA, FQGTGA. The CDR3 coding sequence is TGTGCCAGCAGCTTATCCAGTACCACAGATACGCAGTATTTT. Amino acid sequence: CASSLSSTTDTQYF.

The sample holds one count of this clone. The chain employs TRBV5-6 and TRBJ2-1; D gene ambiguous. The CDR3 length is 13 residues. The germline V gene encodes CDR1 SGHDT and CDR2 YYEEEE. V lost 2 bases and J 5 bases, leaving 8 bases between the germline ends. In DNA, the CDR3 is TGTGCCAGCAGCTTCGTAGCAAACAATGAGCAGTTCTTC. Amino acid sequence: CASSFVANNEQFF.

The chain carries TRBV28 and TRBJ1-5; 9 nucleotides line up with TRBD1. Unmatched junction bases numbered 12, after V lost 6 bases and J lost 0 bases. CDR3 size: 18 residues. CDR1 is MDHEN and CDR2 is SYDVKM in the germline V gene. The CDR3 spells CASSPRIRQGGSNQPQHF. The CDR3 bases are TGTGCCAGCAGCCCAAGGATCCGACAGGGGGGTAGCAATCAGCCCCAGCATTTT.

The CDR3 nucleotides are TGTGCCAGCAGTTCCGCAGGGGCTTCCTACAATGAGCAGTTCTTC. This translates into CASSSAGASYNEQFF. This chain joins TRBV2 and TRBJ2-1; TRBD1 might be the D (6 bases). CDR1 and CDR2 (germline): SNHLY, FYNNEI. The CDR3 contains 15 residues. Trimming stripped 5 bases from V and 1 base from J, with 12 bases between.

V usage is TRBV11-3 and J usage is TRBJ1-1; no clear D. The CDR3 sequence is 13 residues long. The ends were cut back, 5 bases at V and 4 bases at J, with 11 bases in the middle. Per the germline V gene, CDR1 is SGHNT and CDR2 is YENEEA. Here the CDR3 DNA reads TGTGCCAGCAGCCTTGAGCCTGGCACTGAAGCTTTCTTT. Its protein is CASSLEPGTEAFF. Using reference TRBV11-3 and TRBJ1-1 for the parts outside the CDR3, the full variable domain is EAGVVQSPRYKIIEKKQPVAFWCNPISGHNTLYWYLQNLGQGPELLIRYENEEAVDDSQLPKDRFSAERLKGVDSTLKIQPAELGDSAVYLCASSLEPGTEAFFGQGTRLTVV.

This sequence joins TRBV5-1 and TRBJ2-3, with D unclear. The V and J ends lost 0 bases and 2 bases respectively, with 10 bases between them. This CDR3 region has 15 residues. The germline V gene encodes CDR1 SGHRS and CDR2 YFSETQ. The CDR3 loop reads CASSLAPTVTDTQYF. CDR3 coding DNA: TGCGCCAGCAGCTTGGCCCCCACAGTCACAGATACGCAGTATTTT.

On this clone itself: Other DNA sequences of this sample code for an identical CDR3. The chain is built from TRBV5-1 and TRBJ2-3, with a tentative D call TRBD2 (6 bases). The germline gives CDR1 SGHRS, CDR2 YFSETQ. The CDR3 length is 14 residues. The ends were cut back, 0 bases at V and 1 base at J, with 6 bases in the middle. The CDR3 is CASSLAGGTDTQYF. CDR3 DNA: TGCGCCAGCAGCTTGGCGGGAGGCACAGATACGCAGTATTTT.

This sequence joins TRBV28 and TRBJ1-1; D might be TRBD1 (6 bases). CDR3 size: 15 residues. The V gene's germline CDR1 is MDHEN and CDR2 SYDVKM. Trimming shortened V by 7 bases and J by 3 bases, and 18 bases separated the two germline ends. CDR3 DNA sequence: TGTGCCAGCAACCAAACCCCCAAGGGGGACACTGAAGCTTTCTTT. This encodes CASNQTPKGDTEAFF. Supplemented by reference TRBV28 and TRBJ1-1, the full variable domain reads DVKVTQSSRYLVKRTGEKVFLECVQDMDHENMFWYRQDPGLGLRLIYFSYDVKMKEKGDIPEGYSVSREKKERFSLILESASTNQTSMYLCASNQTPKGDTEAFFGQGTRLTVV.

The chain links TRBV30 to TRBJ2-2, with D tentatively TRBD2 (5 bases). The V gene lost 2 bases and the J gene lost 5 bases, with 12 bases spanning the gap. The CDR3 runs 14 residues. Germline CDR1 reads GTSNPN; CDR2 reads SVGIG (reference sequence). The CDR3 nucleotides are TGTGCCTGGAGTCAGACGGGATTAACCGGGGAGCTGTTTTTT. Translating it yields CAWSQTGLTGELFF. The full variable domain, in which reference TRBV30 and TRBJ2-2 provide the parts outside the CDR3, is SQTIHQWPATLVQPVGSPLSLECTVEGTSNPNLYWYRQAAGRGLQLLFYSVGIGQISSEVPQNLSASRPQDRQFILSSKKLLLSDSGFYLCAWSQTGLTGELFFGEGSRLTVL.

The V gene is TRBV6-5, the J gene TRBJ2-7; D tentatively fits TRBD1 or TRBD2 (5 bases each). The length of the CDR3 is 14 residues. The V gene's germline CDR1 is MNHEY and CDR2 SVGAGI. V was shortened by 1 base and J by 4 bases, with 11 bases between the two germline ends. CDR3 sequence (DNA): TGTGCCAGCAGTTACTTCCGGGACGCATACGAGCAGTACTTC. It yields the protein CASSYFRDAYEQYF.

The rearrangement joins TRBV7-6 to TRBJ1-2; D unclear. Germline V lookup: CDR1 SGHVS, CDR2 FNYEAQ. This CDR3 has 13 amino acids. Trimming removed 1 base from V and 4 bases from J, with 7 bases in between. The CDR3 DNA follows: TGTGCCAGCAGCTTAGTCGGGAGCTATGGCTACACCTTC. This codes for CASSLVGSYGYTF.

This rearrangement joins TRBV11-2 to TRBJ2-4; unclear D gene. V was trimmed by 0 bases and J by 8 bases, leaving 8 bases between them. The CDR3 runs 13 residues. Germline V gene sequence: CDR1 SGHAT, CDR2 FQNNGV. DNA for the CDR3: TGTGCCAGCAGCTTAGATAGGCTGGACATTCAGTACTTC. It encodes CASSLDRLDIQYF. The full variable domain, its missing parts supplied by reference TRBV11-2 and TRBJ2-4, is EAGVAQSPRYKIIEKRQSVAFWCNPISGHATLYWYQQILGQGPKLLIQFQNNGVVDDSQLPKDRFSAERLKGVDSTLKIQPAKLEDSAVYLCASSLDRLDIQYFGAGTRLSVL.

This chain links TRBV5-1 with TRBJ2-1; weak D call: TRBD2 (6 bases). V dropped 4 bases and J dropped 4 bases, with 12 bases sitting between them. Looked up from germline, CDR1 is SGHRS and CDR2 is YFSETQ. The CDR3 consists of 14 residues. The CDR3 DNA is TGCGCCAGCAGCCGCGGGACTCAGTACAATGAGCAGTTCTTC. Translated: CASSRGTQYNEQFF. The entire variable domain, with the rest obtained from reference TRBV5-1 and TRBJ2-1, is as follows: KAGVTQTPRYLIKTRGQQVTLSCSPISGHRSVSWYQQTPGQGLQFLFEYFSETQRNKGNFPGRFSGRQFSNSRSEMNVSTLELGDSALYLCASSRGTQYNEQFFGPGTRLTVL.

The chain uses TRBV7-9 and TRBJ2-3, with 9 bases matching TRBD1. J gave up 11 bases and V 4 bases, and 10 bases lay outside the gene matches. In germline, CDR1 is SEHNR, CDR2 FQNEAQ (reference sequence). CDR3 length: 14 amino acids. The CDR3 loop is CASSSHTGQGMQYF. The CDR3 region has the DNA TGTGCCAGCAGCTCGCATACCGGACAGGGGATGCAGTATTTT. Full variable domain (remainder filled in from reference TRBV7-9 and TRBJ2-3): DTGVSQNPRHKITKRGQNVTFRCDPISEHNRLYWYRQTLGQGPEFLTYFQNEAQLEKSRLLSDRFSAERPKGSFSTLEIQRTEQGDSAMYLCASSSHTGQGMQYFGPGTRLTVL.

Only one count was recorded for this clone. This chain links TRBV28 with TRBJ2-3, with D tentatively TRBD1 (6 bases). This CDR3 is built from 15 residues. Germline loops: CDR1 MDHEN, CDR2 SYDVKM. V shed 4 bases and J shed 2 bases, with 13 bases lying between them. CDR3 sequence: CASSSSGDVTDTQYF. CDR3 nucleotides: TGTGCCAGCAGTTCTTCAGGGGATGTCACAGATACGCAGTATTTT.

The gene calls are TRBV5-1 and TRBJ1-1; no definite D call. Germline loops: CDR1 SGHRS, CDR2 YFSETQ. CDR3 length equals 14 residues. V was clipped by 5 bases and J by 0 bases, with 11 bases between them. The CDR3 nucleotides read TGCGCCAGCAGACTAGAAGACTTGAACACTGAAGCTTTCTTT. Its protein is CASRLEDLNTEAFF.

The V call is TRBV18, the J call TRBJ2-7; D remains unclear. Between the trimmed V and J ends, which lost 3 bases and 3 bases, there was a span of 9 bases. Germline-derived CDR1 and CDR2 are KGHSH and LQKENI. The CDR3 loop spans 13 amino acids. The CDR3 DNA is TGTGCCAGCTCACCTTACACTATCTACGAGCAGTACTTC. Translated: CASSPYTIYEQYF.

This chain's CDR3 is CASSYSSRGGNQPQHF. The CDR3 bases are TGTGCCAGCAGTTACTCGAGCCGAGGGGGCAATCAGCCCCAGCATTTT. V is TRBV6-6 and J is TRBJ1-5; TRBD1 is a possible D gene (5 bases). V was clipped by 0 bases and J by 2 bases, with 11 bases between them. This CDR3 has 16 amino acids. Per germline, CDR1 MNHNY and CDR2 SVGAGI (reference sequence).

This clone was observed a handful of times. The genes are TRBV12-1 and TRBJ2-2; the table's D gene call, TRBD2, was not cross checked with the DNA. TRBV12-1 constitutes a pseudogene. The length of the CDR3 is 18 residues. CDR3 loop: CASSPGPGLAGETGELFF. The CDR3 coding sequence is TGTGCCAGCAGCCCGGGTCCGGGACTAGCGGGAGAAACCGGGGAGCTGTTTTTT.